This T cell receptor beta chain was identified during a study of T cell clonotyping in hematopoietic cell transplantation. The CDR3 loop spans 13 amino acids. The germline gives CDR1 SGDLS, CDR2 YYNGEE. Trimming pared 0 bases from V and 0 bases from J, leaving 4 bases between. The time point denotes: recipient sample about 28 days before transplant, after cytoreduction. Profiling relied on immunoSEQ multiplex PCR, and the TCRdb table lists in-frame clones only, not all of them. The repertoire holds tens of thousands of clones, with 85% as singletons. The TCR was taken from a man aged 55-75 years with acute myeloid leukemia. Some clones in this sample may be carry-over from other donors' samples. Here the sequenced sample was peripheral blood mononuclear cells, taken before stem cell transplant. This chain links TRBV9 with TRBJ2-7; the D is unclear. The DNA for the CDR3 is TGTGCCAGCAGCGTAGGAAGCTCCTACGAGCAGTACTTC. Translated, it gives CASSVGSSYEQYF.